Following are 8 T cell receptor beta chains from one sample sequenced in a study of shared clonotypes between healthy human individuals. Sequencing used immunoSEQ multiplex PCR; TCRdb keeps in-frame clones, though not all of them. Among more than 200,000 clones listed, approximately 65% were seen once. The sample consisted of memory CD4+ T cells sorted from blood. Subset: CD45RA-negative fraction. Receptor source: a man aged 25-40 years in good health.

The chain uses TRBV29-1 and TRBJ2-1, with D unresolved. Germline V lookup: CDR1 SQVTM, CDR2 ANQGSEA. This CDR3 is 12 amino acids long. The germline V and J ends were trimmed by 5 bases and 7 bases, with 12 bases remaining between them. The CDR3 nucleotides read TGCAGCGTTTCGCATCTGGGGAATGAGCAGTTCTTC. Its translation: CSVSHLGNEQFF.

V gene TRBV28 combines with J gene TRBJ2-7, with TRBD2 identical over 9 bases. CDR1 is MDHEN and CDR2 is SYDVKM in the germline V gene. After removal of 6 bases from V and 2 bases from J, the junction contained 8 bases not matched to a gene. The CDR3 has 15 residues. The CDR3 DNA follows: TGTGCCAGCAGATCCTCTGCGGGAGGGCCCTACGAGCAGTACTTC. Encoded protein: CASRSSAGGPYEQYF.

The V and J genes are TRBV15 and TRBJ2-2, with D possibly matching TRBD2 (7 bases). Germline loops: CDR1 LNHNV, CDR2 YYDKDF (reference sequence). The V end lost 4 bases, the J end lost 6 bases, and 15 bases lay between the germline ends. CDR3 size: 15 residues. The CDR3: CATSKTGGQSGELFF. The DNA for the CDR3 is TGTGCCACCAGCAAGACGGGGGGCCAATCCGGGGAGCTGTTTTTT.

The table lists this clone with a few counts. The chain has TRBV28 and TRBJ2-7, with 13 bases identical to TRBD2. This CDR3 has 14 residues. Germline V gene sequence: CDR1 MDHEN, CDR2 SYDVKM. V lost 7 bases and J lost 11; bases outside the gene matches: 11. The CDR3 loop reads CASNGLAGVPGEYF. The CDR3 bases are TGTGCCAGCAACGGACTAGCGGGAGTCCCCGGGGAGTACTTC.

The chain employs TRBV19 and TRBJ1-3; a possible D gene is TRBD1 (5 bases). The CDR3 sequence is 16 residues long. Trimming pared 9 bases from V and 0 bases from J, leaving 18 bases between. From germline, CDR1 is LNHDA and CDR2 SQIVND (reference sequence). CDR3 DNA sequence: TGTGCCAGCAATCATGCGGGACTCCGCTCTGGAAACACCATATATTTT. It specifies CASNHAGLRSGNTIYF. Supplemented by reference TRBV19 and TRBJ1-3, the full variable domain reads DGGITQSPKYLFRKEGQNVTLSCEQNLNHDAMYWYRQDPGQGLRLIYYSQIVNDFQKGDIAEGYSVSREKKESFPLTVTSAQKNPTAFYLCASNHAGLRSGNTIYFGEGSWLTVV.

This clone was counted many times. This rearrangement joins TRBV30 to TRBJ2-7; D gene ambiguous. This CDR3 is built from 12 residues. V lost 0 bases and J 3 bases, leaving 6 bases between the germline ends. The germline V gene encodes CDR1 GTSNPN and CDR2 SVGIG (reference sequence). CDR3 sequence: CAWSVSVYEQYF. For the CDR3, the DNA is TGTGCCTGGAGTGTTTCGGTCTACGAGCAGTACTTC.

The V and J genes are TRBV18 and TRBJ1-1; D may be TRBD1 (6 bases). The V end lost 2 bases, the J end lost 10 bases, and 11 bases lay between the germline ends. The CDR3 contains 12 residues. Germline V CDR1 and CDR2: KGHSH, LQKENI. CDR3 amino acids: CASSPKGGRAFF. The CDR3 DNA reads TGTGCCAGCTCACCAAAGGGGGGGCGAGCTTTCTTT.

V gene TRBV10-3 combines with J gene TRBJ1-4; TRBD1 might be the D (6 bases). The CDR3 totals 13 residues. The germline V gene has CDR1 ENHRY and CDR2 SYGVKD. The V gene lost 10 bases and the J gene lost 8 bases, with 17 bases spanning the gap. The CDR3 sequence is CASNGQPGEKLFF. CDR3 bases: TGTGCCAGCAACGGACAGCCGGGGGAAAAACTGTTTTTT.